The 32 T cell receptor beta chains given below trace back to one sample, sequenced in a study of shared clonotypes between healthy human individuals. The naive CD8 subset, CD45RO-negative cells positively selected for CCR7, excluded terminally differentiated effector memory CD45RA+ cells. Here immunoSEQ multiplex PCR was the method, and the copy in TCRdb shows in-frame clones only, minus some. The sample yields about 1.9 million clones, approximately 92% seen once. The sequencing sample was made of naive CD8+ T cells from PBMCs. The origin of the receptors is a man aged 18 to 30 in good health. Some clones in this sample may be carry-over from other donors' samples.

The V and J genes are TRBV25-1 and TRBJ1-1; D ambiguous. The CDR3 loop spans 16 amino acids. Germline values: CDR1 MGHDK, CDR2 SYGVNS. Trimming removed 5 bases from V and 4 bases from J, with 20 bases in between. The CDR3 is CASSSPSLGRATEAFF. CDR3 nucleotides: TGTGCCAGCAGTTCTCCTTCATTAGGAAGGGCCACTGAAGCTTTCTTT.

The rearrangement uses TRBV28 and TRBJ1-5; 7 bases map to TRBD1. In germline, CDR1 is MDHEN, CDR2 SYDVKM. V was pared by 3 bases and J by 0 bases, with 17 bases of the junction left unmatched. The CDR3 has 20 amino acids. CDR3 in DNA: TGTGCCAGCAGTTTGAGTTTAAGGGCAGGGGGGCAACTTAGCAATCAGCCCCAGCATTTT. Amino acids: CASSLSLRAGGQLSNQPQHF. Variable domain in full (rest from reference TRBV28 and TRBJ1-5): DVKVTQSSRYLVKRTGEKVFLECVQDMDHENMFWYRQDPGLGLRLIYFSYDVKMKEKGDIPEGYSVSREKKERFSLILESASTNQTSMYLCASSLSLRAGGQLSNQPQHFGDGTRLSIL.

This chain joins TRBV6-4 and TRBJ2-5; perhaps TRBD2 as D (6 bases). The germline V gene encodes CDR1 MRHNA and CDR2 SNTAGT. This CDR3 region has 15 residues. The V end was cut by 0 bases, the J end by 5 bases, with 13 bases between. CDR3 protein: CASSDSGRIGETQYF. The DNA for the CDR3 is TGTGCCAGCAGTGACTCAGGGAGGATCGGGGAGACCCAGTACTTC.

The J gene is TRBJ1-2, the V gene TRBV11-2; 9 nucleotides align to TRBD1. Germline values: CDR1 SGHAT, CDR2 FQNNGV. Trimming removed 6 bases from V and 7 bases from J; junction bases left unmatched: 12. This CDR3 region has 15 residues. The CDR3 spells CASRRPTGGKSGYTF. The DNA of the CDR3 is TGTGCCAGCAGGCGACCTACAGGGGGCAAGTCTGGCTACACCTTC.

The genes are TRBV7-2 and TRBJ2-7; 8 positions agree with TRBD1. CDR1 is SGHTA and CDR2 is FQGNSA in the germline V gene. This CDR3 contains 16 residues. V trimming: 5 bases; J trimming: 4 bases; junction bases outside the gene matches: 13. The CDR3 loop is CASSPRRAGGRYEQYF. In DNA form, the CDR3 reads TGTGCCAGCAGCCCACGCCGGGCAGGGGGCAGGTACGAGCAGTACTTC.

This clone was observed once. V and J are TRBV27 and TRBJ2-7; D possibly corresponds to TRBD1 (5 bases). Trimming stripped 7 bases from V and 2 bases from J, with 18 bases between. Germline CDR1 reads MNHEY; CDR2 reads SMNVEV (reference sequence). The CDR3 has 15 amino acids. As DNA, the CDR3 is TGTGCCAGCAAATCCCTACAGGCCATCCCCTACGAGCAGTACTTC. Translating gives CASKSLQAIPYEQYF.

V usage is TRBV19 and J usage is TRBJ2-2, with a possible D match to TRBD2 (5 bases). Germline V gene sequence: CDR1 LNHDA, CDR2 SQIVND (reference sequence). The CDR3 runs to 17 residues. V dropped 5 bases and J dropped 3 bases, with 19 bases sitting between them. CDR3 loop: CASSFGGVFGDTGELFF. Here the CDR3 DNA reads TGTGCCAGTAGTTTTGGAGGTGTTTTCGGGGACACCGGGGAGCTGTTTTTT.

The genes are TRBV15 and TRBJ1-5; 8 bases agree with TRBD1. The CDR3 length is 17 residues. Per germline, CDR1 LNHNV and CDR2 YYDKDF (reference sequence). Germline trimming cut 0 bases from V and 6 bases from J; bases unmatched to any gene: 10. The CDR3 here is CATSRDYGTGASQPQHF. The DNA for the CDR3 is TGTGCCACCAGCAGAGATTACGGGACAGGCGCCAGTCAGCCCCAGCATTTT.

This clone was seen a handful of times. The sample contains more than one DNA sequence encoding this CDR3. CDR3 sequence reads: CASSLVGSGYGYTF. The DNA for the CDR3 is TGTGCCAGCAGCTTAGTCGGGTCGGGCTATGGCTACACCTTC. The gene calls are TRBV7-9 and TRBJ1-2; D unresolved. This CDR3 has 14 amino acids. Germline V lookup: CDR1 SEHNR, CDR2 FQNEAQ (reference sequence). Trimming pared 1 base from V and 4 bases from J, leaving 10 bases between.

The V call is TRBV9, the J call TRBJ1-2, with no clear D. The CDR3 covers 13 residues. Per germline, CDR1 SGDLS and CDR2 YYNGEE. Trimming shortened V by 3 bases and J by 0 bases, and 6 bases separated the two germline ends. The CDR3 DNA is TGTGCCAGCAGCGGACCTGCTAACTATGGCTACACCTTC. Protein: CASSGPANYGYTF.

The CDR3 reads CASSDSYGSGANVLTF. The CDR3, as DNA: TGTGCCAGCAGTGACTCTTACGGCTCTGGGGCCAACGTCCTGACTTTC. The chain links TRBV6-4 to TRBJ2-6; D not certain. This CDR3 region has 16 residues. The germline CDR1 and CDR2 sequences are MRHNA and SNTAGT. V shed 0 bases and J shed 0 bases, with 6 bases lying between them.

The CDR3 is CASRPSANRGPGNTIYF. The CDR3 DNA follows: TGTGCCAGCAGACCCTCCGCGAACAGGGGGCCTGGAAACACCATATATTTT. The chain links TRBV27 to TRBJ1-3; 9 bases match TRBD1. With V trimmed by 6 bases and J by 2 bases, 11 bases remained unmatched. Germline loops: CDR1 MNHEY, CDR2 SMNVEV (reference sequence). The CDR3 runs to 17 residues.

CDR3 region: CASSTRGTRGGGEQFF. As DNA, the CDR3 is TGCGCCAGCAGCACCAGGGGGACACGTGGAGGGGGTGAGCAGTTCTTC. The V call is TRBV4-1, the J call TRBJ2-1, with TRBD1 as a possible D gene (7 bases). The CDR3 is made up of 16 amino acids. V was pared by 5 bases and J by 9 bases, with 23 bases between. Germline V gene sequence: CDR1 MGHRA, CDR2 YSYEKL.

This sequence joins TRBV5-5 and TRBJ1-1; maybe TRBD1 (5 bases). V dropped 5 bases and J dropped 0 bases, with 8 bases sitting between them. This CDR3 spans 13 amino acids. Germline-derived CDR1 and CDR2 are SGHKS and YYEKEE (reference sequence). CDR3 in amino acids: CASSWTLNTEAFF. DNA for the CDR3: TGTGCCAGCAGTTGGACACTGAACACTGAAGCTTTCTTT. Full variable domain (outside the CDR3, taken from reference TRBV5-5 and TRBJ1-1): DAGVTQSPTHLIKTRGQQVTLRCSPISGHKSVSWYQQVLGQGPQFIFQYYEKEERGRGNFPDRFSARQFPNYSSELNVNALLLGDSALYLCASSWTLNTEAFFGQGTRLTVV.

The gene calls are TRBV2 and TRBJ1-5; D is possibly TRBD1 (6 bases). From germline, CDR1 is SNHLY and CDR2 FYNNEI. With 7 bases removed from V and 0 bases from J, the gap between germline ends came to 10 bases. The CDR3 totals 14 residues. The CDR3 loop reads CASTQGGSNQPQHF. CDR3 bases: TGTGCCAGCACACAGGGTGGTAGCAATCAGCCCCAGCATTTT.

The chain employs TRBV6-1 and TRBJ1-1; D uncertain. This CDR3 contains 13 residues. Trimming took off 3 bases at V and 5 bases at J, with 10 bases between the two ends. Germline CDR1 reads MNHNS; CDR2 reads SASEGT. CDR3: CASSEYLGTEAFF. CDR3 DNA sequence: TGTGCCAGCAGTGAGTATTTAGGAACTGAAGCTTTCTTT.

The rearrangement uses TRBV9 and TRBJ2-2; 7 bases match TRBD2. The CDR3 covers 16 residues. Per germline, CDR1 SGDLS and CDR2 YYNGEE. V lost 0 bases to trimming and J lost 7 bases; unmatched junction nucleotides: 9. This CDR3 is CASSVVAGAYIGELFF. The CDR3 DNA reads TGTGCCAGCAGCGTAGTTGCGGGAGCTTATATCGGGGAGCTGTTTTTT. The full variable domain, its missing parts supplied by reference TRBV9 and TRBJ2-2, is DSGVTQTPKHLITATGQRVTLRCSPRSGDLSVYWYQQSLDQGLQFLIQYYNGEERAKGNILERFSAQQFPDLHSELNLSSLELGDSALYFCASSVVAGAYIGELFFGEGSRLTVL.

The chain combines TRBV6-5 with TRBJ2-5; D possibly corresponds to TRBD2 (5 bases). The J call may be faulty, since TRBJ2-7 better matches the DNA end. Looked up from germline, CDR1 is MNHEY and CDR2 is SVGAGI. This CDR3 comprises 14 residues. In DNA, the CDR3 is TGTGCCAGCAGTTACGAGGGCAGTGCCTACGAGCAGTACTTC. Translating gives CASSYEGSAYEQYF.

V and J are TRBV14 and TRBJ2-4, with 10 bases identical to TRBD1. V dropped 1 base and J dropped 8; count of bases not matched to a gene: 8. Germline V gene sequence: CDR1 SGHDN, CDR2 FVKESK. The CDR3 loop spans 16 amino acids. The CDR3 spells CASSQVTGGARHIQYF. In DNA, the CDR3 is TGTGCCAGCAGCCAAGTGACAGGGGGCGCGAGACACATTCAGTACTTC.

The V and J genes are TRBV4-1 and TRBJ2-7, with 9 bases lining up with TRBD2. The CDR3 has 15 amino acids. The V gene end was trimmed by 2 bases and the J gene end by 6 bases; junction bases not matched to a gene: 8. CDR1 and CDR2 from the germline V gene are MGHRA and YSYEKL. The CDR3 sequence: CASSQSGTSILEQYF. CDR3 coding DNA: TGCGCCAGCAGCCAATCCGGGACTAGCATTCTCGAGCAGTACTTC.

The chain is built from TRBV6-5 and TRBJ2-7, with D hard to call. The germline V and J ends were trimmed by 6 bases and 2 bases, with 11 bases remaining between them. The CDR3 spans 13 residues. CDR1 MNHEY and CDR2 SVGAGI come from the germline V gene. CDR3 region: CASSRTETYEQYF. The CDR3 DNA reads TGTGCCAGCAGCCGGACGGAAACCTACGAGCAGTACTTC.

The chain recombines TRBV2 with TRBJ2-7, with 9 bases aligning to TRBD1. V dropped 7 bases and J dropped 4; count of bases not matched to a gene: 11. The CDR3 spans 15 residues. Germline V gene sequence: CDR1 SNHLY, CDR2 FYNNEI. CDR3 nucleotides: TGTGCCAGCAAAGGAAGGGACAGGGTATCGTACGAGCAGTACTTC. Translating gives CASKGRDRVSYEQYF.

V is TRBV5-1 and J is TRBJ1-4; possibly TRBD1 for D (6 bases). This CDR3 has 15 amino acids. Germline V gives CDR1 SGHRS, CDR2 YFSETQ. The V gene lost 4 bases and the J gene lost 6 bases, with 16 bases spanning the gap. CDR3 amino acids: CASSPSTGDDEKLFF. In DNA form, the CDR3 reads TGCGCCAGCAGCCCGTCGACAGGTGATGATGAAAAACTGTTTTTT. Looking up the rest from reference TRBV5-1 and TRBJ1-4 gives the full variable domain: KAGVTQTPRYLIKTRGQQVTLSCSPISGHRSVSWYQQTPGQGLQFLFEYFSETQRNKGNFPGRFSGRQFSNSRSEMNVSTLELGDSALYLCASSPSTGDDEKLFFGSGTQLSVL.

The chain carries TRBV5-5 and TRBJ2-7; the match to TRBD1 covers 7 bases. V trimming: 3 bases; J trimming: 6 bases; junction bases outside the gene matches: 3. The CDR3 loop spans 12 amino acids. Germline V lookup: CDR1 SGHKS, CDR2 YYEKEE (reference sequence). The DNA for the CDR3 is TGTGCCAGCAGCTCGACAGGGTTCGAGCAGTACTTC. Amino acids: CASSSTGFEQYF.

The CDR3 sequence: CASSLGGGTSFGDEQFF. CDR3 sequence (DNA): TGTGCCAGCAGCCTCGGAGGGGGGACTAGCTTCGGCGATGAGCAGTTCTTC. The rearrangement joins TRBV7-7 to TRBJ2-1, with 9 bases lining up with TRBD2. The germline gives CDR1 SSHAT, CDR2 FNYEAQ (reference sequence). The CDR3 is made up of 17 amino acids. V was clipped by 5 bases and J by 8 bases; unmatched bases: 16.

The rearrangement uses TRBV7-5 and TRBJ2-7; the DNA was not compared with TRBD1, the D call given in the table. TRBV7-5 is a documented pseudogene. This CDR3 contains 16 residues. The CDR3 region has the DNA TGTGTCAGAAGCCCCCTAGGGCAGGGGACCTCCTACGAGCAGTACTTC. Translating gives CVRSPLGQGTSYEQYF.

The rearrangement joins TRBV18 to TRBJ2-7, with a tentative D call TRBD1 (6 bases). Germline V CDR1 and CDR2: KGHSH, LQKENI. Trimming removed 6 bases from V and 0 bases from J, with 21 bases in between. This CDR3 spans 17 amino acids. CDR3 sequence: CASSTRTEQSFSYEQYF. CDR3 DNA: TGTGCCAGCTCCACCAGGACAGAACAATCCTTCTCCTACGAGCAGTACTTC.

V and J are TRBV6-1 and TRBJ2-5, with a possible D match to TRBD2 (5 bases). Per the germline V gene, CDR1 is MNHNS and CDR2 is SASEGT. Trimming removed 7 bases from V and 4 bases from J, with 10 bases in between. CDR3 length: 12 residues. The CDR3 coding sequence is TGTGCCAGCACCGTCGAGGGAGAGACCCAGTACTTC. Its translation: CASTVEGETQYF.

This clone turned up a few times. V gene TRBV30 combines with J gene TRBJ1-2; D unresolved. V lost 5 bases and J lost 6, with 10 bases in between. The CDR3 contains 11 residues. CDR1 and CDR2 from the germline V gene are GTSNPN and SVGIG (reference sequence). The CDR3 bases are TGTGCCTGGTCGCAGGAGCATGGCTACACCTTC. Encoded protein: CAWSQEHGYTF.

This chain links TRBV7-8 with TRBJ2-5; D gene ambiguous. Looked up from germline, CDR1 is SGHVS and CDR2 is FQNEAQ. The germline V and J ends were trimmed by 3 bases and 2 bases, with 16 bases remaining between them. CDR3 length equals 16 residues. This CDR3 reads CASSFFLAEIQETQYF. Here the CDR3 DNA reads TGTGCCAGCAGCTTCTTCTTGGCCGAGATACAAGAGACCCAGTACTTC.

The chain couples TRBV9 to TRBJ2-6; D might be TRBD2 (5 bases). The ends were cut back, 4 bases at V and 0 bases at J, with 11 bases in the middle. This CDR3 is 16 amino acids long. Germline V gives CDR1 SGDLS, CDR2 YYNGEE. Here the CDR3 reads CASSRRTDSGANVLTF. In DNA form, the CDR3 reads TGTGCCAGCAGCCGGAGGACGGACTCTGGGGCCAACGTCCTGACTTTC.

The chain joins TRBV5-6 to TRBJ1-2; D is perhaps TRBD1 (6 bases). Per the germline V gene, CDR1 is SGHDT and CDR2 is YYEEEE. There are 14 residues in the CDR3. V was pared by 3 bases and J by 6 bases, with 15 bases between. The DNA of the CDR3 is TGTGCCAGCAGCTGGAGCACGGGGGCTCATGGCTACACCTTC. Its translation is CASSWSTGAHGYTF.